This T cell receptor beta chain derives from a study of blood T cell repertoires in COVID-19. Study information: Acute and convalescent COVID-19 specimens originated in the United States, Italy and Spain.

Data came from immunoSEQ multiplex PCR; TCRdb stores just in-frame clones and leaves some out. In the table there are 72,000 or so clones, approximately 85% of which are singletons. This clone was detected only a few times. This CDR3 spans 15 amino acids. Unmatched junction bases numbered 6, after V lost 1 base and J lost 6 bases. Looked up from germline, CDR1 is SGHRS and CDR2 is YFSETQ. V usage is TRBV5-1 and J usage is TRBJ2-7, with 11 nucleotides matching TRBD2. The sample taken for sequencing was peripheral blood. The clonotype was recovered from a woman of 80 years or more with active or convalescent COVID-19. CDR3 nucleotide sequence: TGCGCCAGCAGCTTGATAGCGGGGGGGCCGTTCGAGCAGTACTTC. It codes for CASSLIAGGPFEQYF.